The source of this TCR beta chain is a study of PD-1 blockade in classical Hodgkin lymphoma. About the study: Once every 2 weeks, patients received intravenous nivolumab at 3 mg/kg. Study results and caveats: Repertoire differences lack defined causes, possibly disease activity or prior therapy. At baseline, newly diagnosed patients reportedly showed less TCR diversity than healthy donors. Significantly greater TCR diversity emerged by C4D1 in CD4+ cells but not CD8+ cells.

V lost 2 bases and J lost 5, with 9 bases in between. CDR1 is MNHNS, CDR2 SASEGT, per germline. There are 13 residues in the CDR3. This clone was picked up a small number of times. Its cognate antigen is unknown. Exposure to brentuximab vedotin varied, and each patient had relapsed following autologous stem cell transplantation. Produced via immunoSEQ multiplex PCR; TCRdb's table is partial and in-frame only. The repertoire consists of approximately 89,000 clones, with approximately 80% occurring once and the leading ten covering 9% to 15%. The receptor comes from a human donor with classical Hodgkin lymphoma. Sequenced here: peripheral blood mononuclear cells (PBMCs), sampled at baseline. V is TRBV6-1 and J is TRBJ1-2; tentatively, D is TRBD1 (5 bases). The chain's CDR3 is CASSEQGRYGYTF. The CDR3 nucleotides are TGTGCCAGCAGTGAACAGGGAAGGTATGGCTACACCTTC.